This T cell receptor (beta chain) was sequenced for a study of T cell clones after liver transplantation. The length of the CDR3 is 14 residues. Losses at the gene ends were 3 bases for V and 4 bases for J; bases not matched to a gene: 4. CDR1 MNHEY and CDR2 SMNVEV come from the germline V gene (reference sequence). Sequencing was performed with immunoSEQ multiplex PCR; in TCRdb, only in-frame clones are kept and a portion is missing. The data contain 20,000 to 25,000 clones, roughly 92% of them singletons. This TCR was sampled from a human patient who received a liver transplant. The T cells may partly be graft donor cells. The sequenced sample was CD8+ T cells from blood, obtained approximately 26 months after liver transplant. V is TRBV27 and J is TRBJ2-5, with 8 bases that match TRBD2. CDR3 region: CASSFHGRGETQYF. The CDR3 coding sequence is TGTGCCAGCAGTTTTCACGGGAGGGGAGAGACCCAGTACTTC.